This T cell receptor (beta chain) was identified during a study of post-analysis software for immune sequencing data. Study results and limitations: A handful of TRBV segments were significantly more frequent in patients than in controls. TRBV5-6, TRBV5-1 and TRBV20-1 were among these segments.

Prepared libraries of TCR beta cDNA carried unique molecular identifiers. TCRdb reanalysed the PCR reads using MiXCR and keeps one entry per CDR3 protein. The profile covers almost 700,000 distinct CDR3 sequences, with about 60% appearing a single time and about 11% taken by the ten largest. The CDR3 covers 12 residues. CDR1 is SGHAT, CDR2 FQNNGV, per germline. The V end lost 0 bases, the J end lost 6 bases, and 4 bases lay between the germline ends. This clonotype was found a few times. As yet, its antigen is unknown. This TCR was recovered from a girl aged 2 to 9 with multiple sclerosis. Sequencing input: blood. The chain carries TRBV11-2 and TRBJ2-3; D uncertain. In DNA, the CDR3 is TGTGCCAGCAGCTTAGATTCCGATACGCAGTATTTT. Protein product: CASSLDSDTQYF.